This is a list of T cell receptor beta chains from one sample in a study of response to subunit inactivated influenza vaccine. TCRdb itself ran the RT-PCR reads through MiXCR, one entry per CDR3 protein. This sample has some 800,000 distinct CDR3 sequences, with around 20% found just once. The material sequenced was PBMCs from blood, taken around 5 days after vaccination. The receptors come from a man in his fifties or sixties who received an inactivated influenza vaccine. Each CDR3 is given with its conserved first and last residue. The D gene is left open where the match is weak. The size of a clone is reported for some rows only, either as once, few or many, or as a class for expanded clones.

abundance: -; d_gene: -; v_gene: TRBV20-1; j_gene: TRBJ2-5; CDR3aa: CSARGQATPQAPF; CDR3nt: TGCAGTGCTCGCGGGCAGGCGACACCCCAGGCCCCCTTC
abundance: -; d_gene: TRBD2; v_gene: TRBV20-1; j_gene: TRBJ2-7; CDR3aa: CSASSKGRAYEQYF; CDR3nt: TGCAGTGCTAGCAGTAAGGGGAGGGCCTACGAGCAGTACTTC
abundance: -; d_gene: -; v_gene: TRBV4-3; j_gene: TRBJ2-4; CDR3aa: CASSQDTSPNIQYF; CDR3nt: TGCGCCAGCAGCCAAGATACATCCCCAAACATTCAGTACTTC
abundance: -; d_gene: -; v_gene: TRBV6-5; j_gene: TRBJ2-5; CDR3aa: CASSYSNLRGETQYF; CDR3nt: TGTGCCAGCAGTTACTCGAATCTCAGGGGAGAGACCCAGTACTTC
abundance: -; d_gene: -; v_gene: TRBV7-3; j_gene: TRBJ1-3; CDR3aa: CASRSPGQNTIYF; CDR3nt: TGTGCCAGCAGGTCGCCGGGCCAGAACACCATATATTTT
abundance: few; d_gene: TRBD1; v_gene: TRBV7-2; j_gene: TRBJ2-7; CDR3aa: CASSLASYGTAYEQYF; CDR3nt: TGTGCCAGCAGCTTAGCCAGTTACGGGACAGCCTACGAGCAGTACTTC
abundance: once; d_gene: -; v_gene: TRBV25-1; j_gene: TRBJ2-2; CDR3aa: CASSELGGGASGELFF; CDR3nt: TGTGCCAGCAGTGAATTAGGGGGGGGCGCGTCCGGGGAGCTGTTTTTT
abundance: -; d_gene: -; v_gene: TRBV29-1; j_gene: TRBJ1-5; CDR3aa: CSGQQGNQPQHF; CDR3nt: TGCAGCGGACAACAGGGAAATCAGCCCCAGCATTTT
abundance: -; d_gene: -; v_gene: TRBV7-2; j_gene: TRBJ2-1; CDR3aa: CASSLDHTRTEQFF; CDR3nt: TGTGCCAGCAGCTTAGACCATACTAGAACTGAGCAGTTCTTC
abundance: -; d_gene: TRBD2; v_gene: TRBV20-1; j_gene: TRBJ2-1; CDR3aa: CSASRSGRGYNEQFF; CDR3nt: TGCAGTGCTAGTCGGAGCGGGAGGGGGTACAATGAGCAGTTCTTC
abundance: -; d_gene: TRBD2; v_gene: TRBV5-1; j_gene: TRBJ2-3; CDR3aa: CASSRLGLAVGASTDTQYF; CDR3nt: TGCGCCAGCAGCCGCCTGGGACTAGCGGTAGGGGCAAGCACAGATACGCAGTATTTT
abundance: few; d_gene: TRBD2; v_gene: TRBV20-1; j_gene: TRBJ2-7; CDR3aa: CSASLAAYEQYF; CDR3nt: TGCAGTGCCTCACTAGCGGCCTACGAGCAGTACTTC
abundance: few; d_gene: -; v_gene: TRBV6-5; j_gene: TRBJ1-5; CDR3aa: CASSNRARDQPQHF; CDR3nt: TGTGCCAGCAGTAACCGGGCCAGAGATCAGCCCCAGCATTTT
abundance: -; d_gene: -; v_gene: TRBV20-1; j_gene: TRBJ2-3; CDR3aa: CSARDSRDVIWRDTQYF; CDR3nt: TGCAGTGCTAGAGATAGCCGCGATGTTATCTGGCGAGATACGCAGTATTTT
abundance: -; d_gene: -; v_gene: TRBV5-5; j_gene: TRBJ1-3; CDR3aa: CASSLVDQGLGNTIYF; CDR3nt: TGTGCCAGCAGCTTGGTCGACCAGGGACTCGGAAACACCATATATTTT
abundance: -; d_gene: TRBD1; v_gene: TRBV10-3; j_gene: TRBJ2-2; CDR3aa: CAMGQARGGTGELFF; CDR3nt: TGTGCCATGGGACAGGCCCGAGGGGGCACCGGGGAGCTGTTTTTT
abundance: -; d_gene: TRBD2; v_gene: TRBV2; j_gene: TRBJ2-7; CDR3aa: CASSVSGSLEQYF; CDR3nt: TGTGCCAGCTCGGTGAGCGGGAGTCTAGAGCAGTACTTC
abundance: many; d_gene: -; v_gene: TRBV7-2; j_gene: TRBJ1-4; CDR3aa: CASSPGTVNEKLFF; CDR3nt: TGTGCCAGCAGCCCCGGAACCGTAAATGAAAAACTGTTTTTT
abundance: few; d_gene: -; v_gene: TRBV7-2; j_gene: TRBJ2-1; CDR3aa: CASSLQFSSYNEQFF; CDR3nt: TGTGCCAGCAGCTTACAGTTCAGCTCCTACAATGAGCAGTTCTTC
abundance: -; d_gene: -; v_gene: TRBV7-8; j_gene: TRBJ2-7; CDR3aa: CASSLADFYEQYF; CDR3nt: TGTGCCAGCAGCTTAGCCGACTTCTACGAGCAGTACTTC
abundance: -; d_gene: TRBD1; v_gene: TRBV12-3/TRBV12-4; j_gene: TRBJ1-5; CDR3aa: CASSQTGKQPQHF; CDR3nt: TGTGCCAGCAGTCAGACAGGGAAGCAGCCCCAGCATTTT
abundance: -; d_gene: -; v_gene: TRBV11-2; j_gene: TRBJ1-1; CDR3aa: CASSSRSIGRQKNTEAFF; CDR3nt: TGTGCCAGCAGCTCCCGAAGTATAGGTCGACAGAAGAATACTGAAGCTTTCTTT
abundance: many; d_gene: -; v_gene: TRBV12-3/TRBV12-4; j_gene: TRBJ2-7; CDR3aa: CASSFRVTYEQYF; CDR3nt: TGTGCCAGCAGTTTCAGGGTGACCTACGAGCAGTACTTC
abundance: -; d_gene: TRBD2; v_gene: TRBV28; j_gene: TRBJ2-5; CDR3aa: CASRLAPGLGAETQYF; CDR3nt: TGTGCCAGCAGGTTGGCACCGGGACTAGGAGCAGAGACCCAGTACTTC
abundance: -; d_gene: -; v_gene: TRBV29-1; j_gene: TRBJ2-3; CDR3aa: CSATPWATSTDTQYF; CDR3nt: TGCAGCGCCACACCTTGGGCAACTAGCACAGATACGCAGTATTTT
abundance: -; d_gene: TRBD1; v_gene: TRBV5-1; j_gene: TRBJ1-2; CDR3aa: CASSLGQARDGYTF; CDR3nt: TGCGCCAGCAGCCTAGGACAGGCCCGGGATGGCTACACCTTC
abundance: few; d_gene: -; v_gene: TRBV6-1; j_gene: TRBJ1-5; CDR3aa: CASSPTSDKWGNQPQHF; CDR3nt: TGTGCCAGCAGCCCCACCTCGGACAAGTGGGGCAATCAGCCCCAGCATTTT
abundance: -; d_gene: -; v_gene: TRBV12-3/TRBV12-4; j_gene: TRBJ1-1; CDR3aa: CASSRGREGNTEAFF; CDR3nt: TGTGCCAGCAGTAGGGGTCGGGAAGGGAACACTGAAGCTTTCTTT